This T cell receptor beta chain emerged from a study of blood T cell repertoires in COVID-19. The CDR3 extends over 13 amino acids. Trimming removed 2 bases at V and 5 bases at J, with 12 bases between. The V gene's germline CDR1 is GTSNPN and CDR2 SVGIG (reference sequence). Data came from immunoSEQ multiplex PCR; TCRdb stores just in-frame clones and leaves some out. The profile shows under 150,000 clones, roughly 80% of them singletons. The chain links TRBV30 to TRBJ2-5; tentative D call: TRBD2 (6 bases). This TCR came from a woman between 50 and 59 years old with active or convalescent COVID-19. The material sequenced was peripheral blood. The CDR3 sequence: CAWSRSGQETQYF. The CDR3 coding sequence is TGTGCCTGGAGTCGAAGCGGGCAGGAGACCCAGTACTTC. The full variable domain, completed using reference TRBV30 and TRBJ2-5, is SQTIHQWPATLVQPVGSPLSLECTVEGTSNPNLYWYRQAAGRGLQLLFYSVGIGQISSEVPQNLSASRPQDRQFILSSKKLLLSDSGFYLCAWSRSGQETQYFGPGTRLLVL.